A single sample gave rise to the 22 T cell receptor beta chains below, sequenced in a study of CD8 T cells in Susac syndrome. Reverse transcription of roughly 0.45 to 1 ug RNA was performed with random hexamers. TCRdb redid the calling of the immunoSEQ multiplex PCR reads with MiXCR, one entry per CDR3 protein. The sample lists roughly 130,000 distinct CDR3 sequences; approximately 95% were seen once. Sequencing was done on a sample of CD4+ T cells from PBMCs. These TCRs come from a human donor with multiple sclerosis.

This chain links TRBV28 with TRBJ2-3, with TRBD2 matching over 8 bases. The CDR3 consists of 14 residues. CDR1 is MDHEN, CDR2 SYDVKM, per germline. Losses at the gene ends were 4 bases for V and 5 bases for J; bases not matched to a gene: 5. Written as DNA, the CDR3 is TGTGCCAGCAGTTCCCGGGGGGGAGGAGATACGCAGTATTTT. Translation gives CASSSRGGGDTQYF.

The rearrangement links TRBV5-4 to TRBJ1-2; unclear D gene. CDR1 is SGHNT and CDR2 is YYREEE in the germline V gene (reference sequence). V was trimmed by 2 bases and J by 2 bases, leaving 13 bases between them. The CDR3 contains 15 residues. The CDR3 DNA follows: TGTGCCAGCAGCTTATGGCCAAGGGAGAACTATGGCTACACCTTC. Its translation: CASSLWPRENYGYTF. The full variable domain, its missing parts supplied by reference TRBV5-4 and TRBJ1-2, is ETGVTQSPTHLIKTRGQQVTLRCSSQSGHNTVSWYQQALGQGPQFIFQYYREEENGRGNFPPRFSGLQFPNYSSELNVNALELDDSALYLCASSLWPRENYGYTFGSGTRLTVV.

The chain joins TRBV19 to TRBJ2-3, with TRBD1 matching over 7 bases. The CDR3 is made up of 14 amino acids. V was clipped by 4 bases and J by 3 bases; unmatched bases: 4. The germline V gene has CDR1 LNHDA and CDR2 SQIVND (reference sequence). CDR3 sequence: CASSTRQGTDTQYF. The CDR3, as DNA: TGTGCCAGTAGTACGCGACAGGGAACAGATACGCAGTATTTT. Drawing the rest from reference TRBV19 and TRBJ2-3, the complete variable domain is DGGITQSPKYLFRKEGQNVTLSCEQNLNHDAMYWYRQDPGQGLRLIYYSQIVNDFQKGDIAEGYSVSREKKESFPLTVTSAQKNPTAFYLCASSTRQGTDTQYFGPGTRLTVL.

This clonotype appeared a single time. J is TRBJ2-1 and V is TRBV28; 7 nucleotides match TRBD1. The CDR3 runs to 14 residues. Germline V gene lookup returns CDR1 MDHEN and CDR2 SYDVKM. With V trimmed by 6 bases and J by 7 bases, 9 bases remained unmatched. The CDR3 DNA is TGTGCCAGCAGCCTTCCGGGACAGCTGAATGAGCAGTTCTTC. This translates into CASSLPGQLNEQFF.

In nucleotides, the CDR3 is TGTGCCTGGAGTGGCGGGGACAGGGTCGTACAAGAGACCCAGTACTTC. Its protein is CAWSGGDRVVQETQYF. The chain uses TRBV30 and TRBJ2-5; TRBD1 matches 9 bases. The trim removed 1 base at V and 2 bases at J, leaving 8 bases unmatched. CDR3 length: 16 amino acids. Germline V gene lookup returns CDR1 GTSNPN and CDR2 SVGIG (reference sequence).

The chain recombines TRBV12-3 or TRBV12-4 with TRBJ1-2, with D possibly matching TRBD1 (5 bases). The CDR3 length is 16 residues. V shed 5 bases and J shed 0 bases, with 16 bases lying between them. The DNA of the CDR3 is TGTGCCAGCAGTCCCCAGGGAACCAAAGCTAACTATGGCTACACCTTC. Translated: CASSPQGTKANYGYTF.

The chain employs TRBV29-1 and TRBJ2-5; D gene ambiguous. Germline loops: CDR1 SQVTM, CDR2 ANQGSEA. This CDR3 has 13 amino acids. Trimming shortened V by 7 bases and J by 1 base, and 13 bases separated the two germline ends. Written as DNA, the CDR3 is TGCAGCGGAGGTAGCATCGGCCAAGAGACCCAGTACTTC. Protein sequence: CSGGSIGQETQYF.

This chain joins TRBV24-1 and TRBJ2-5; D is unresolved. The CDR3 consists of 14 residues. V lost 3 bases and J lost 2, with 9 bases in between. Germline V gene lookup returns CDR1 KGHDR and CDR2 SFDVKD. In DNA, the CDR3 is TGTGCCACCAGTGATCGGGCAGAGCAAGAGACCCAGTACTTC. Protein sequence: CATSDRAEQETQYF.

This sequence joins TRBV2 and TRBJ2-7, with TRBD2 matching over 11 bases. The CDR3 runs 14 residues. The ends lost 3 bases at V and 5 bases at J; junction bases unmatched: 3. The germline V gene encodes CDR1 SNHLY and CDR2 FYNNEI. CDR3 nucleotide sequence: TGTGCCAGCAGTGATAGCGGGGGGGCCAACGAGCAGTACTTC. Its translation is CASSDSGGANEQYF.

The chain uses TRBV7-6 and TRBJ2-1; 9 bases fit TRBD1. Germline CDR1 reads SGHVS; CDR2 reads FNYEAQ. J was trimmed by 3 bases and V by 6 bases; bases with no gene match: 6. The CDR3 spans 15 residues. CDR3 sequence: CASRDRGALYNEQFF. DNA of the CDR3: TGTGCCAGCAGGGACAGGGGCGCCCTCTACAATGAGCAGTTCTTC.

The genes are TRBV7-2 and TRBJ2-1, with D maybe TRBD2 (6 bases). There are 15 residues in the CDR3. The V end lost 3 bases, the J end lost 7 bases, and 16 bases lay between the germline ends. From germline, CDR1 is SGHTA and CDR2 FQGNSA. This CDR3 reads CASSLERVKGNEQFF. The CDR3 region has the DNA TGTGCCAGCAGCTTGGAGCGGGTTAAGGGGAATGAGCAGTTCTTC.

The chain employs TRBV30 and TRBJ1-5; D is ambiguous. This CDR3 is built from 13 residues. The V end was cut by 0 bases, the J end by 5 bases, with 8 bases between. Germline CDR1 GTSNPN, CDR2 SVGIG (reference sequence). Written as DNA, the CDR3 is TGTGCCTGGAGTGTCAGCGGTGATCAGCCCCAGCATTTT. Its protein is CAWSVSGDQPQHF.

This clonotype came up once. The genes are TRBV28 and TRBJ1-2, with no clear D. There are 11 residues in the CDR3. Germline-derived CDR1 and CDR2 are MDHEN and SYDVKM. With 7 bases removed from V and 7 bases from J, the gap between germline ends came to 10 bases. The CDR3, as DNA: TGTGCCAGCAATCCCGGGTCTGGCTACACCTTC. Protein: CASNPGSGYTF.

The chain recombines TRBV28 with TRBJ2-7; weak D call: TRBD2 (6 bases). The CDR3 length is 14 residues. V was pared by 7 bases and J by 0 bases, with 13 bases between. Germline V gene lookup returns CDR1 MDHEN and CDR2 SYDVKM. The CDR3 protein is CASTSGGGSYEQYF. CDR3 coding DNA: TGTGCCAGCACCAGTGGGGGAGGCTCCTACGAGCAGTACTTC.

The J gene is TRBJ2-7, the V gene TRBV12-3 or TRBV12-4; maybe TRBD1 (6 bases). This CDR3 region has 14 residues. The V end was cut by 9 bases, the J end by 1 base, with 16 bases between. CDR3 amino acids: CASSRQERSYEQYF. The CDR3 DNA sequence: TGTGCCAGTTCCCGACAGGAGAGGTCCTACGAGCAGTACTTC.

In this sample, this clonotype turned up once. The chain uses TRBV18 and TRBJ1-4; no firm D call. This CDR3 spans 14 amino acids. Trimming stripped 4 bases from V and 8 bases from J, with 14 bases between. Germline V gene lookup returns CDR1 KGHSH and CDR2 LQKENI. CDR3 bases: TGTGCCAGCTCACGTGGCACCCAGTCGGAAAAACTGTTTTTT. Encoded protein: CASSRGTQSEKLFF.

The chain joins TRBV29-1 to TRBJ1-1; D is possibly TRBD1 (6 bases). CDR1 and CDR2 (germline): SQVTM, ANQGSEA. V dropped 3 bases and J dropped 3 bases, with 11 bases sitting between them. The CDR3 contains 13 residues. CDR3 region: CSVEEGVDTEAFF. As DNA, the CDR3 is TGCAGCGTTGAGGAGGGGGTGGACACTGAAGCTTTCTTT.

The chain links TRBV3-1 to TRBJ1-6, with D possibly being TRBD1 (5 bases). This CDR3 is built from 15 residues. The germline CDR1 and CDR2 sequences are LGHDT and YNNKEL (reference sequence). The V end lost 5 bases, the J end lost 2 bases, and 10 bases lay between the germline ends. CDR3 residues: CASSNDRAYNSPLHF. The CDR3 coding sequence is TGTGCCAGCAGCAACGACAGAGCCTATAATTCACCCCTCCACTTT.

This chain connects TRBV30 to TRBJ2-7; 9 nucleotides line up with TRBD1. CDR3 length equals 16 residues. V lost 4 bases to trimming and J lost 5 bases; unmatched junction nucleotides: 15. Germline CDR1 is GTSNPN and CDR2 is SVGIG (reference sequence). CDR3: CAWIAYPGTGIHEQYF. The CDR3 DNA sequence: TGTGCCTGGATAGCTTACCCCGGGACAGGGATACACGAGCAGTACTTC.

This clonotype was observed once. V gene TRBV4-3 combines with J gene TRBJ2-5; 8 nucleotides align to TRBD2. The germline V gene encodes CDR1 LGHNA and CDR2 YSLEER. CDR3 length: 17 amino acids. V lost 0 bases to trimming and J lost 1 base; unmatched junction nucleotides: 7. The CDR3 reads CASSQERRAGVQETQYF. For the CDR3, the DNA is TGCGCCAGCAGCCAAGAGAGGCGAGCGGGGGTCCAAGAGACCCAGTACTTC.

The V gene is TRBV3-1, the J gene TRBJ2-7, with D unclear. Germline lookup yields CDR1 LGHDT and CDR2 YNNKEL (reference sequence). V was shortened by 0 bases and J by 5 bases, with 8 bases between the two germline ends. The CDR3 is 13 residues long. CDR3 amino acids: CASSQDRRHEQYF. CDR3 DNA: TGTGCCAGCAGCCAAGATCGGCGCCACGAGCAGTACTTC.

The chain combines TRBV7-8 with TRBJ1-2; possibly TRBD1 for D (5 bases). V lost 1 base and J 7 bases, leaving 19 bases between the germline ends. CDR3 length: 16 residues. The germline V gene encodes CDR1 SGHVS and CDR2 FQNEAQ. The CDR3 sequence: CASSLGSGVYPPGYTF. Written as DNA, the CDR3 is TGTGCCAGCAGCTTAGGGTCGGGGGTATACCCACCTGGCTACACCTTC.